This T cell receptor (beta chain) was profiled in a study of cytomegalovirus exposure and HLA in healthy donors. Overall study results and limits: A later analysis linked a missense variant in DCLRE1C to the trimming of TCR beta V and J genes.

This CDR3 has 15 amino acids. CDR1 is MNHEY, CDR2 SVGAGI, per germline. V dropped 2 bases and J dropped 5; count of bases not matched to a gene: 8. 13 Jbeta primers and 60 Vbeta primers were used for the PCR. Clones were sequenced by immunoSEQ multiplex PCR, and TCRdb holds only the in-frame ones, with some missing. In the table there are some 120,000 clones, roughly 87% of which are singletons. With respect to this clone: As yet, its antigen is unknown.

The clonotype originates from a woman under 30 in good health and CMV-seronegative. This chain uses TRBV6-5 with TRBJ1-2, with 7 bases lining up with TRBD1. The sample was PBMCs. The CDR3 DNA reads TGTGCCAGCAGTTACGGGGGGACAGTCGATTATGGCTACACCTTC. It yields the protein CASSYGGTVDYGYTF.